The 7 T cell receptor beta chains in this list originate from one sample, sequenced in a study of blood T cell repertoires in COVID-19. Libraries were prepared by immunoSEQ multiplex PCR; TCRdb keeps only in-frame clonotypes and omits some of them. Of approximately 230,000 clones listed, approximately 89% are singletons. The sample taken for sequencing was peripheral blood. Receptor source: a woman aged 25 to 45 with COVID-19, enrolled during active disease.

The chain links TRBV5-1 to TRBJ2-7; 8 nucleotides align to TRBD2. CDR3 size: 14 residues. The junction had 7 bases not matched to a gene; V was cut back by 4 bases and J by 4 bases. Germline CDR1 and CDR2: SGHRS and YFSETQ. The CDR3 bases are TGCGCCAGCAGCCCGGGACTAGAGCCATACGAGCAGTACTTC. Amino acid sequence: CASSPGLEPYEQYF.

This clone was observed a single time. CDR3 sequence: CASSQDAGGYLGGYTF. CDR3 nucleotide sequence: TGTGCCAGCAGCCAGGACGCCGGGGGTTACTTGGGCGGCTACACCTTC. The V gene is TRBV14, the J gene TRBJ1-2; TRBD1 might be the D (5 bases). V lost 3 bases, J lost 8 bases, and 22 bases lay in between. The CDR3 is 16 amino acids. Germline V CDR1 and CDR2: SGHDN, FVKESK. The complete variable domain, with remaining parts taken from reference TRBV14 and TRBJ1-2, reads EAGVTQFPSHSVIEKGQTVTLRCDPISGHDNLYWYRRVMGKEIKFLLHFVKESKQDESGMPNNRFLAERTGGTYSTLKVQPAELEDSGVYFCASSQDAGGYLGGYTFGSGTRLTVV.

The count of this clone is one. This chain uses TRBV5-1 with TRBJ2-7; TRBD1 matches at 7 bases. In germline, CDR1 is SGHRS, CDR2 YFSETQ. Trimming cost V 0 bases and J 2 bases; bases outside gene matches: 2. This CDR3 is built from 14 residues. CDR3 in DNA: TGCGCCAGCAGCTTGGCTGGGACAGCCTACGAGCAGTACTTC. Translating gives CASSLAGTAYEQYF.

This rearrangement joins TRBV15 to TRBJ1-5, with D maybe TRBD1 (5 bases). Germline V gene lookup returns CDR1 LNHNV and CDR2 YYDKDF (reference sequence). This CDR3 comprises 17 residues. V lost 0 bases, J lost 1 base, and 13 bases lay in between. CDR3: CATSRDLGGSSNQPQHF. DNA of the CDR3: TGTGCCACCAGCAGAGATCTTGGGGGGTCGAGCAATCAGCCCCAGCATTTT.

This sequence joins TRBV6-6 and TRBJ2-3; D is perhaps TRBD2 (5 bases). This CDR3 is 14 amino acids long. The V and J ends lost 2 bases and 0 bases respectively, with 6 bases between them. Germline V gene lookup returns CDR1 MNHNY and CDR2 SVGAGI (reference sequence). The CDR3 region is CASSYPGSTDTQYF. In DNA form, the CDR3 reads TGTGCCAGCAGTTACCCGGGAAGCACAGATACGCAGTATTTT.

The chain recombines TRBV3-1 (or the pseudogene TRBV3-2) with TRBJ2-1; 9 nucleotides agree with TRBD1. The V gene end was trimmed by 5 bases and the J gene end by 5 bases; junction bases not matched to a gene: 4. Germline values: CDR1 LGHDT, CDR2 YNNKEL (reference sequence). CDR3 length equals 14 residues. CDR3 sequence: CASSNRDRDNEQFF. In DNA, the CDR3 is TGTGCCAGCAGCAACCGGGACAGGGACAATGAGCAGTTCTTC.

The rearrangement joins TRBV6-4 to TRBJ2-1; no clear D. This CDR3 contains 14 residues. CDR1 is MRHNA, CDR2 SNTAGT, per germline. The V gene lost 9 bases and the J gene lost 5 bases, with 17 bases spanning the gap. This CDR3 reads CASQAPQENNEQFF. For the CDR3, the DNA is TGTGCCAGTCAGGCCCCTCAGGAAAACAATGAGCAGTTCTTC.